Reported below is one T cell receptor (beta chain). Its antigen is currently unknown. The CDR3 is made up of 14 amino acids. V shed 4 bases and J 2 bases; nucleotides not matched to a gene: 6. Looked up from germline, CDR1 is SQVTM and CDR2 is ANQGSEA. The sample belongs to a study of T cells in localized non-small cell lung cancer. Regarding the study as a whole: Analysis by sequencing included only one tumor region, so heterogeneity remains possible. The highest T cell clonality was in uninvolved adjacent lung, above tumor. Higher blood T cell density went with longer overall survival. Adjacent lung had a median around 60 of the 100 largest tumor clones.

The method was immunoSEQ multiplex PCR; TCRdb's version includes in-frame clones alone and lacks a portion of them. The table includes about 33,000 clones, 90% detected once. The rearrangement joins TRBV29-1 to TRBJ1-2; TRBD1 agrees at 8 bases. The source is a man aged 40 to 70 with stage I lung adenocarcinoma. The input for sequencing was peripheral blood, taken before any cancer treatment. CDR3 in amino acids: CSVASGGENYGYTF. CDR3 sequence (DNA): TGCAGCGTTGCTTCAGGGGGCGAGAACTATGGCTACACCTTC.